The sequence of this TCR beta chain was determined in a study of T-cell reconstitution after alpha-beta-depleted transplantation in children. Per the germline V gene, CDR1 is DFQATT and CDR2 is SNEGSKA (reference sequence). V trimming: 3 bases; J trimming: 5 bases; junction bases outside the gene matches: 3. The CDR3 spans 14 residues. Unique molecular identifiers featured in how the TCRbeta library was prepared. In TCRdb, the PCR reads were re-called with MiXCR into one record per CDR3 protein. This table holds 200,000 to 250,000 distinct CDR3 sequences, about a tenth found once. This TCR derives from a human donor who donated a stem cell graft to a child with acute lymphoblastic leukemia. V is TRBV20-1 and J is TRBJ2-5, with 13 bases that match TRBD2. This sample comprised PBMCs from the stem cell graft donor, obtained from the stem cell graft. The CDR3 region has the DNA TGCAGTGCTAGGGGACTAGCGGGGACGGAGACCCAGTACTTC. Protein: CSARGLAGTETQYF.